This T cell receptor (beta chain) was observed in a study of blood T cell repertoires in COVID-19. About the study: Samples of COVID-19 (acute and convalescent) were obtained from the United States, Italy and Spain.

Germline CDR1 reads SGDLS; CDR2 reads YYNGEE. Trimming took off 0 bases at V and 1 base at J, with 16 bases between the two ends. There are 18 residues in the CDR3. Sequencing was performed with immunoSEQ multiplex PCR; in TCRdb, only in-frame clones are kept and a portion is missing. The sample yields approximately 270,000 clones, more than 75% seen once. V is TRBV9 and J is TRBJ2-2; D is unresolved. This sequence originates from a man aged 40-55 years with active or convalescent COVID-19. Sequencing input: peripheral blood. The CDR3 reads CASSVVSGTSWNTGELFF. The CDR3 DNA reads TGTGCCAGCAGCGTAGTATCAGGAACCTCCTGGAACACCGGGGAGCTGTTTTTT.